Below are 3 T cell receptor beta chains sequenced from a single sample in a study of cytomegalovirus exposure and HLA in healthy donors. Researchers ran the PCR with 60 Vbeta and 13 Jbeta primers. Produced via immunoSEQ multiplex PCR; TCRdb's table is partial and in-frame only. The table has nearly 110,000 clones, roughly four fifths seen once. The specimen sequenced was PBMCs. Receptors were obtained from a man in his late teens or twenties in good health and CMV-seronegative.

The chain couples TRBV29-1 to TRBJ1-1; D ambiguous. The V end lost 1 base, the J end lost 8 bases, and 11 bases lay between the germline ends. Per germline, CDR1 SQVTM and CDR2 ANQGSEA. This CDR3 spans 12 amino acids. CDR3 coding DNA: TGCAGCGTTGAAGTGGGAAGGAGGGAAGCTTTCTTT. It is translated as CSVEVGRREAFF. Full variable domain (missing parts from reference TRBV29-1 and TRBJ1-1): SAVISQKPSRDICQRGTSLTIQCQVDSQVTMMFWYRQQPGQSLTLIATANQGSEATYESGFVIDKFPISRPNLTFSTLTVSNMSPEDSSIYLCSVEVGRREAFFGQGTRLTVV.

The V gene is TRBV7-9, the J gene TRBJ2-7; TRBD2 might be the D (6 bases). The CDR3 extends over 14 amino acids. The V gene's germline CDR1 is SEHNR and CDR2 FQNEAQ (reference sequence). V was shortened by 5 bases and J by 2 bases, with 13 bases between the two germline ends. Here the CDR3 reads CASSARDLAYEQYF. The CDR3 coding sequence is TGTGCCAGCAGCGCCAGGGACTTAGCCTACGAGCAGTACTTC.

V is TRBV27 and J is TRBJ2-2, with D possibly matching TRBD2 (6 bases). V was pared by 6 bases and J by 3 bases, with 17 bases between. From germline, CDR1 is MNHEY and CDR2 SMNVEV (reference sequence). The CDR3 is 16 residues long. The CDR3 DNA reads TGTGCCAGCAGCCCAACCCTCGGGACTTACACCGGGGAGCTGTTTTTT. Translation gives CASSPTLGTYTGELFF.